This T cell receptor (beta chain) originates from a study of blood T cell repertoires in COVID-19. Study-wide background: COVID-19 samples, acute and convalescent, were from the United States, Italy and Spain.

Researchers sorted participants into cohorts using their self-reported clinical history. In the authors' workflow: Estimation of nucleated cell counts was performed using reference gene primer amplification. The assay was immunoSEQ multiplex PCR, and TCRdb's table has in-frame clones only and misses some. V and J calls plus clone size are reproduced from that table; the DNA served to infer D and trimming. In the table there are about 200,000 clones, about 82% of which are singletons. Germline V gene sequence: CDR1 SGHTS, CDR2 YDEGEE. After removal of 4 bases from V and 1 base from J, the junction contained 5 bases not matched to a gene. The CDR3 consists of 16 residues.

The chain carries TRBV5-8 and TRBJ2-6, with 7 bases identical to TRBD1. The specimen was PBMCs or T cells enriched from blood (not recorded which). The clonotype was recovered from a man aged 35 to 55 with acute COVID-19. The CDR3 sequence is CASSPNRGSGANVLTF. CDR3 in DNA: TGTGCCAGCAGCCCCAACAGGGGATCTGGGGCCAACGTCCTGACTTTC.